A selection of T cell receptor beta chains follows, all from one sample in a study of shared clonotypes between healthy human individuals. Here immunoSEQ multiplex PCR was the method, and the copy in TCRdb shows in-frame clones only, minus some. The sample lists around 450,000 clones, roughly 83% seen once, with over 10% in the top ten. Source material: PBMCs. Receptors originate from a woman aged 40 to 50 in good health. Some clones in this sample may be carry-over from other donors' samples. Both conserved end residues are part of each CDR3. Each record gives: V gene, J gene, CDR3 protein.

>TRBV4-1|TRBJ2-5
CASSPGPWSGATEYF
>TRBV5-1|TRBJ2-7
CASSPRTGNPSYEQYF
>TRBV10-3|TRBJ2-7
CAISNSGRVGEQYF
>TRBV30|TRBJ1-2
CACRQLFGYTF
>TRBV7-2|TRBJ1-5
CASSKYNQPQHF
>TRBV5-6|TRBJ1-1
CASSADTESAEAFF
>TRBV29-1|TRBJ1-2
CSVDRDGYTF
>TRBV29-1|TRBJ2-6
CSVALTGSPNVLTF
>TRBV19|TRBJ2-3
CASTPRQFPDTQYF
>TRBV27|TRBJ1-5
CASRDSRNQPQHF
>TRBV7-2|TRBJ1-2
CASSVTGFYGYTF
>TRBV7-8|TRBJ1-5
CASSLALGQDYNQPQHF